This is a list of T cell receptor beta chains from one sample in a study of blood T cell repertoires in COVID-19. Libraries were prepared by immunoSEQ multiplex PCR; TCRdb keeps only in-frame clonotypes and omits some of them. This sample yields approximately 31,000 clones, of which roughly 91% are seen a single time; about 12% belongs to the top ten. The sample comprised peripheral blood. The receptor set was obtained from a man aged 70 or older with active COVID-19. The CDR3 runs from the conserved cysteine through the conserved F or W. Fields, in order: V gene, J gene, D gene, clone size, CDR3 protein, CDR3 DNA. A D gene is named only where the DNA matches it firmly. Clone size is given for some rows only: seen once, a few or many times, or a class if the clone is expanded.

>TRBV27|TRBJ2-5|-|-
CASSSGLAQETQYF
TGTGCCAGCAGTTCCGGGCTAGCTCAAGAGACCCAGTACTTC
>TRBV7-8|TRBJ2-7|TRBD2|-
CASSPPQWTSGLRGEQYF
TGTGCCAGCAGCCCACCCCAATGGACTAGCGGGCTCCGTGGGGAGCAGTACTTC
>TRBV18|TRBJ2-7|-|-
CASSLDIQNLFSYEQYF
TGTGCCAGCTCGCTCGATATACAGAATTTATTCTCCTACGAGCAGTACTTC
>TRBV24-1|TRBJ1-3|-|-
CATSDLHLRTASGNTIYF
TGTGCCACCAGTGATTTGCATTTAAGGACAGCCTCTGGAAACACCATATATTTT
>TRBV5-4|TRBJ1-1|TRBD1|-
CASSSPGQGGDRDTEAFF
TGTGCCAGCAGCTCTCCGGGACAGGGAGGGGATCGGGACACTGAAGCTTTCTTT
>TRBV5-6|TRBJ1-2|-|-
CASSTRGHLYGYTF
TGTGCCAGCAGCACTAGGGGACACCTCTATGGCTACACCTTC
>TRBV7-2|TRBJ2-1|-|once
CASSLAGLFNEQFF
TGTGCCAGCAGCTTGGCAGGACTCTTCAATGAGCAGTTCTTC
>TRBV6-1|TRBJ2-7|TRBD1|-
CASSDRTGFSYEQYF
TGTGCCAGCAGTGACCGGACAGGCTTCTCCTACGAGCAGTACTTC
>TRBV3-1/TRBV3-2|TRBJ2-5|TRBD1|-
CASSQDIRPDRGQETQYF
TGTGCCAGCAGCCAAGATATTAGGCCGGACAGGGGGCAAGAGACCCAGTACTTC
>TRBV5-3|TRBJ1-2|-|-
CARSLDAGGNYGYTF
TGTGCCAGAAGCTTGGACGCTGGGGGGAACTATGGCTACACCTTC
>TRBV19|TRBJ2-7|TRBD2|-
CASSITFGTSGSYEQYF
TGTGCCAGTAGTATAACCTTCGGGACTAGCGGGAGCTACGAGCAGTACTTC
>TRBV10-3|TRBJ1-6|TRBD1|-
CAISGNRGQSPLHF
TGTGCCATCAGCGGAAACAGGGGGCAATCACCCCTCCACTTT